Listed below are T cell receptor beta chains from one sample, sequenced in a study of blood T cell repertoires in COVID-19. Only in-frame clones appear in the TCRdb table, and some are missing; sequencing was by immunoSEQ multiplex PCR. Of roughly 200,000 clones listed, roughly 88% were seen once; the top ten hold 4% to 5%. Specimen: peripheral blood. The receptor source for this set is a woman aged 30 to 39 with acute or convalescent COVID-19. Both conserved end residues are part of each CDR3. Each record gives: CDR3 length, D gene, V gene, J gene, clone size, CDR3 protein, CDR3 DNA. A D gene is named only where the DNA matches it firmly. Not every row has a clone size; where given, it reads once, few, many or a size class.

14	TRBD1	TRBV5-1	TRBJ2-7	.	CASSGQGTTYEQYF	TGCGCCAGCTCGGGACAGGGGACTACCTACGAGCAGTACTTC
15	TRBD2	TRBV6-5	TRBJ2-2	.	CASRRQLAGVGELFF	TGTGCCAGCAGAAGGCAACTAGCGGGAGTCGGGGAGCTGTTTTTT
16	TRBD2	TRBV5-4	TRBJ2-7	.	CASSAAQTSGTYEQYF	TGTGCCAGCAGTGCCGCCCAGACTAGCGGGACTTACGAGCAGTACTTC
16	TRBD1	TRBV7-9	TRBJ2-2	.	CASRPPGTGFTGELFF	TGTGCCAGCAGGCCCCCCGGGACAGGGTTCACCGGGGAGCTGTTTTTT
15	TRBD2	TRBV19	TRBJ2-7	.	CASSIERGSTYEQYF	TGTGCCAGTAGTATAGAGCGGGGGTCGACCTACGAGCAGTACTTC
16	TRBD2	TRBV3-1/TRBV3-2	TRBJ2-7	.	CASSQGLAGVFYEQYF	TGTGCCAGCAGCCAGGGGCTAGCGGGAGTCTTCTACGAGCAGTACTTC
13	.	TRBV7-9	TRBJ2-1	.	CASLPSRTNEQFF	TGTGCCAGCCTTCCTAGCCGCACAAATGAGCAGTTCTTC
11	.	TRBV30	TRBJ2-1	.	CAWLSVVEQFF	TGTGCCTGGCTTAGCGTTGTTGAGCAGTTCTTC
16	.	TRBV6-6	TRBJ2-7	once	CASTKETGYFYDEQYF	TGTGCCAGCACTAAGGAAACGGGATATTTCTATGACGAGCAGTACTTC
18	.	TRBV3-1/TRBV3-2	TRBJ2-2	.	CASSDSLLAGTSGGELFF	TGTGCCAGCAGTGACAGCCTCTTAGCCGGGACATCCGGCGGGGAGCTGTTTTTT
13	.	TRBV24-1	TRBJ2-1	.	CATSSRVRSEQFF	TGTGCCACCAGTTCCAGGGTAAGGAGTGAGCAGTTCTTC
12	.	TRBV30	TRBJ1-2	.	CAWTRGSYGYTF	TGTGCCTGGACGCGTGGGAGCTATGGCTACACCTTC
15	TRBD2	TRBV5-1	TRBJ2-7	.	CASSLGLAEAYEQYF	TGCGCCAGCAGCTTGGGACTAGCGGAAGCCTACGAGCAGTACTTC
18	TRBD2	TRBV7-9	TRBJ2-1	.	CASSRGTPGLAGDNEQFF	TGTGCCAGCAGCCGGGGAACTCCGGGACTAGCGGGAGACAATGAGCAGTTCTTC
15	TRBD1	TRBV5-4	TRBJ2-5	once	CASSFQGVLVGTQYF	TGTGCCAGCAGCTTTCAGGGGGTTTTGGTAGGGACCCAGTACTTC
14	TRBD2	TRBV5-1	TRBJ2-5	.	CATRVGEGEETQYF	TGCGCCACCCGAGTCGGGGAGGGCGAAGAGACCCAGTACTTC
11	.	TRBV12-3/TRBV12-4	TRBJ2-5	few	CASSWRETQYF	TGTGCCAGCAGTTGGAGGGAGACCCAGTACTTC
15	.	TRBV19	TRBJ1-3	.	CASSIPGVSGNTIYF	TGTGCCAGTAGTATACCCGGAGTCTCTGGAAACACCATATATTTT
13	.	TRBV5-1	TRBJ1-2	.	CASSSGGDYGYTF	TGCGCCAGCAGTTCCGGAGGGGACTATGGCTACACCTTC
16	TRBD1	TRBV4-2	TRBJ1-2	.	CASSLDIGTGDDGYTF	TGTGCCAGCAGCCTGGATATCGGGACAGGGGATGATGGCTACACCTTC
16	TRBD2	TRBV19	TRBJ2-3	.	CASIGSSAGGTDTQYF	TGTGCCAGTATCGGGTCATCTGCGGGAGGCACAGATACGCAGTATTTT
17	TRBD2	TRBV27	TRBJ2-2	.	CASSSGAGGRAYGELFF	TGTGCCAGCAGTTCCGGCGCCGGAGGGAGGGCCTACGGGGAGCTGTTTTTT
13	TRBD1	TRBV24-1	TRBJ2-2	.	CASRTGNTGELFF	TGTGCCTCAAGGACAGGAAACACCGGGGAGCTGTTTTTT
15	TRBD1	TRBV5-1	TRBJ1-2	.	CASSFVGGASYGYTF	TGCGCCAGCAGCTTCGTAGGGGGCGCTTCCTATGGCTACACCTTC
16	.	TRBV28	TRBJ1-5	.	CASSSSLQGKYQPQHF	TGTGCCAGCAGTTCGAGCCTACAGGGAAAATATCAGCCCCAGCATTTT
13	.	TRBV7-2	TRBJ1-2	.	CASSPTGPYGYTF	TGTGCCAGCAGCCCAACAGGACCGTATGGCTACACCTTC
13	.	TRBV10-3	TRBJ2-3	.	CATRLPSTDTQYF	TGTGCCACTAGACTACCTAGCACAGATACGCAGTATTTT
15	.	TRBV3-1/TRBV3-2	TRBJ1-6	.	CASSRGSSYNSPLHF	TGTGCCAGCAGCCGAGGGAGCTCCTATAATTCACCCCTCCACTTT
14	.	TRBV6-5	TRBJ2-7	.	CASRPILRGSQQYF	TGTGCCAGCAGACCGATCCTACGAGGCAGTCAGCAGTACTTC
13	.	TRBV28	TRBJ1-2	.	CASSPGGTYGYTF	TGTGCCAGCAGTCCCGGGGGGACCTATGGCTACACCTTC
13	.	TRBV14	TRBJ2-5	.	CASSPQVQETQYF	TGTGCCAGCAGCCCACAGGTTCAAGAGACCCAGTACTTC
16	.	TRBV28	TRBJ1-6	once	CASSFFDSSYNSPLHF	TGTGCCAGCAGTTTCTTCGATAGCTCCTATAATTCACCCCTCCACTTT
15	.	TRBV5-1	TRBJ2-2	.	CASSLPLGDTGELFF	TGCGCCAGCAGTCTCCCCCTTGGAGACACCGGGGAGCTGTTTTTT
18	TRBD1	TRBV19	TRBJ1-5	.	CASSTRQGGLYSNQPQHF	TGTGCCAGTAGTACCCGACAGGGAGGTCTATATAGCAATCAGCCCCAGCATTTT
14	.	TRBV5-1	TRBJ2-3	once	CASSSASGTDTQYF	TGCGCCAGCAGCTCCGCAAGCGGCACAGATACGCAGTATTTT
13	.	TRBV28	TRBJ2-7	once	CASSATPSNEQYF	TGTGCCAGCAGCGCGACTCCATCCAACGAGCAGTACTTC
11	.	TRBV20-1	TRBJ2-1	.	CRLAGYNEQFF	TGCAGACTAGCCGGATACAATGAGCAGTTCTTC
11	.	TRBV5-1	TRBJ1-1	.	CASTMGAEAFF	TGCGCCAGCACTATGGGCGCTGAAGCTTTCTTT
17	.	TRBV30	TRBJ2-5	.	CAWSGVGQGDRRRTQYF	TGTGCCTGGAGTGGGGTAGGGCAGGGTGATCGTCGGCGGACCCAGTACTTC
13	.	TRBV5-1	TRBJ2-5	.	CASKVGEEETQYF	TGCGCCAGCAAAGTGGGGGAGGAAGAGACCCAGTACTTC
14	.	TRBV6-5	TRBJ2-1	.	CATQRDSPPGEQFF	TGTGCCACACAACGGGACTCCCCACCGGGTGAGCAGTTCTTC
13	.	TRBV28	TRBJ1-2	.	CASSLSSAGPRTF	TGTGCCAGCAGTTTAAGTTCGGCAGGCCCGCGCACCTTC
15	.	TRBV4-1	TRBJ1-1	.	CASSHPRGDWSEAFF	TGCGCCAGCAGCCATCCCCGGGGGGACTGGTCGGAAGCTTTCTTT
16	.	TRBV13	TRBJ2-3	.	CASSTSDSHSTDTQYF	TGTGCCAGCAGCACCTCCGACTCCCATAGCACAGATACGCAGTATTTT
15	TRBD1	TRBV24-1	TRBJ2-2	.	CAIQNSDRATGELFF	TGTGCCATCCAGAATTCAGACAGGGCCACCGGGGAGCTGTTTTTT
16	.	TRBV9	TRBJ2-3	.	CASSVGYRESTDTQYF	TGTGCCAGCAGCGTAGGGTACCGGGAGAGCACAGATACGCAGTATTTT
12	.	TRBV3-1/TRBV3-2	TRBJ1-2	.	CASSQADYGYTF	TGTGCCAGCAGCCAGGCGGACTATGGCTACACCTTC
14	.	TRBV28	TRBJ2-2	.	CASGLAGDSGELFF	TGTGCCAGCGGTTTAGCAGGGGATTCCGGGGAGCTGTTTTTT
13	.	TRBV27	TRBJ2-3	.	CASTRAHTDTQYF	TGTGCCAGCACCAGGGCCCACACAGATACGCAGTATTTT
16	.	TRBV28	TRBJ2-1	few	CASSFSGRREGNEQFF	TGTGCCAGCAGTTTCTCTGGGAGGCGGGAAGGAAATGAGCAGTTCTTC
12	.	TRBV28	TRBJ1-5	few	CAARGLSQPQHF	TGTGCCGCCAGGGGATTGAGTCAGCCCCAGCATTTT
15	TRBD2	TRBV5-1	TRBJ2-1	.	CASSLPGGSYNEQFF	TGCGCCAGCAGCTTGCCGGGGGGGAGTTACAATGAGCAGTTCTTC
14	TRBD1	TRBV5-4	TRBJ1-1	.	CASSWDRSSTEAFF	TGTGCCAGCAGCTGGGACAGGTCGAGCACTGAAGCTTTCTTT
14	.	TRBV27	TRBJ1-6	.	CASSPGQNNSPLHF	TGTGCCAGCAGTCCCGGACAGAATAATTCACCCCTCCACTTT
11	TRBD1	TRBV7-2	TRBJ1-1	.	CASSRGLGAFF	TGTGCCAGCAGCAGGGGGCTCGGTGCTTTCTTT